This T cell receptor beta chain comes out of a study of cytomegalovirus exposure and HLA in healthy donors. The CDR3 has 13 residues. Germline CDR1 reads SNHLY; CDR2 reads FYNNEI. V lost 6 bases to trimming and J lost 9 bases, with 15 bases between them. Points from the study as a whole: TCR clusters originating in the first cohort tended to co-occur in the approximately 120 validation repertoires, according to a later analysis. The study labeled 150 or so TCR beta chains cytomegalovirus-associated. Under in vitro conditions, a few CMV-associated chains were confirmed as specific for CMV antigens.

The assay was immunoSEQ multiplex PCR, and TCRdb's table has in-frame clones only and misses some. This sample yields 150,000 or so clones, of which around nine tenths are seen a single time; roughly 1.5% belongs to the top ten. Comments on this clone: What it recognizes is unknown.

The receptor was isolated from a woman aged 30 to 39 in good health and CMV-seronegative. The sample taken for sequencing was PBMCs. The chain recombines TRBV2 with TRBJ2-1; D is possibly TRBD2 (7 bases). CDR3: CASRGGLVVEQFF. The DNA of the CDR3 is TGTGCCAGCAGGGGGGGGCTGGTCGTTGAGCAGTTCTTC.